A selection of T cell receptor beta chains follows, all from one sample in a study of shared clonotypes between healthy human individuals. Using immunoSEQ multiplex PCR, the repertoire was profiled, and TCRdb retains in-frame clones only, with some absent. The sample holds about half a million clones; roughly 78% are singletons and the top ten take approximately 12%. The sample consisted of PBMCs. All receptors come from a woman aged 40 to 50 in good health. Some clones in this sample may be carry-over from other donors' samples. Each CDR3 is given with its conserved first and last residue. Fields, in order: V gene, J gene, clone size, D gene, CDR3 protein, CDR3 DNA. The D gene is left open where the match is weak. Not every row has a clone size; where given, it reads once, few, many or a size class.

TRBV6-1,TRBJ2-7,-,TRBD1,CASSARGRPISYEQYF,TGTGCCAGCAGTGCGAGGGGGCGACCAATCTCCTACGAGCAGTACTTC
TRBV5-5,TRBJ2-2,-,-,CASSPWTANTGELFF,TGTGCCAGCAGCCCCTGGACAGCGAACACCGGGGAGCTGTTTTTT
TRBV6-5,TRBJ2-7,-,-,CASSYSPSSYEQYF,TGTGCCAGCAGTTACTCACCCAGTTCCTACGAGCAGTACTTC
TRBV27,TRBJ1-1,-,TRBD1,CASSQTGARKTEAFF,TGTGCCAGCAGTCAGACAGGGGCAAGAAAAACTGAAGCTTTCTTT
TRBV11-3,TRBJ2-7,-,TRBD2,CASRPRDYFYEQYF,TGTGCCAGCAGGCCCCGGGACTACTTCTACGAGCAGTACTTC
TRBV28,TRBJ1-2,-,TRBD1,CASSFSGQPSVGTF,TGTGCCAGCAGTTTTTCGGGACAGCCCTCTGTGGGCACCTTC
TRBV10-3,TRBJ2-1,few,-,CAISESAQERNEQFF,TGTGCCATCAGTGAGTCTGCTCAGGAGAGGAATGAGCAGTTCTTC
TRBV5-1,TRBJ2-1,-,-,CASSWLEGRGQFF,TGCGCCAGCAGTTGGTTGGAGGGCAGGGGTCAGTTCTTC
TRBV9,TRBJ2-2,-,-,CASSAPRSPGELFF,TGTGCCAGCAGCGCCCCCCGAAGTCCCGGGGAGCTGTTTTTT
TRBV6-6,TRBJ1-1,-,-,CASSSFGGNTEAFF,TGTGCCAGCAGTTCCTTCGGGGGAAACACTGAAGCTTTCTTT
TRBV29-1,TRBJ2-1,once,TRBD2,CSVEALLAGGSNEQFF,TGCAGCGTTGAAGCGCTCCTAGCGGGAGGGTCCAATGAGCAGTTCTTC
TRBV25-1,TRBJ2-1,-,-,CASSETGSSSYNEQFF,TGTGCCAGCAGTGAGACCGGGTCGAGCTCCTACAATGAGCAGTTCTTC
TRBV5-4,TRBJ2-3,-,TRBD2,CASSLDLAAPTDTQYF,TGTGCCAGCAGCTTGGATCTAGCGGCCCCCACAGATACGCAGTATTTT
TRBV11-2,TRBJ2-1,-,-,CASSFGNEQFF,TGTGCCAGCAGCTTCGGCAATGAGCAGTTCTTC
TRBV5-1,TRBJ2-2,few,-,CASSNGYTGELFF,TGCGCCAGCAGCAATGGCTACACCGGGGAGCTGTTTTTT
TRBV7-9,TRBJ2-1,-,-,CASSPPANEQFF,TGTGCCAGCAGCCCCCCCGCCAATGAGCAGTTCTTC
TRBV11-2,TRBJ1-2,-,-,CASRPNLSQIGYTF,TGTGCCAGCAGACCCAACCTTAGCCAAATTGGCTACACCTTC
TRBV7-8,TRBJ2-7,-,TRBD1,CASSQRTGGRGEQYF,TGTGCCAGCAGCCAAAGGACAGGGGGCAGGGGTGAGCAGTACTTC
TRBV5-4,TRBJ2-7,-,-,CASSPGQGEQYF,TGTGCCAGCAGCCCGGGTCAGGGGGAGCAGTACTTC
TRBV5-4,TRBJ1-1,once,-,CASSLQIVNTEAFF,TGTGCCAGCAGCTTACAGATAGTGAACACTGAAGCTTTCTTT
TRBV6-4,TRBJ2-3,once,TRBD1,CASSPTGTGGSDTQYF,TGTGCCAGCAGTCCGACCGGGACAGGGGGGTCAGATACGCAGTATTTT
TRBV7-3,TRBJ2-1,-,TRBD2,CASSPSSGNDNEQFF,TGTGCCAGCAGCCCTTCTAGCGGGAATGATAATGAGCAGTTCTTC
TRBV19,TRBJ2-5,-,-,CASCQPPETQYF,TGTGCCAGTTGTCAGCCCCCAGAGACCCAGTACTTC
TRBV7-6,TRBJ2-1,-,-,CASSLTRNEQFF,TGTGCCAGCAGCCTCACACGGAACGAGCAGTTCTTC
TRBV27,TRBJ1-3,-,-,CASRDFSGNTIYF,TGTGCCAGCCGGGACTTCTCTGGAAACACCATATATTTT
TRBV6-1,TRBJ1-1,-,TRBD1,CASSEALGQGPGRAFF,TGTGCCAGCAGTGAAGCGCTGGGACAGGGGCCGGGTCGAGCTTTCTTT
TRBV11-2,TRBJ2-7,-,-,CASSLGTTYEQYF,TGTGCCAGCAGCTTAGGTACTACCTACGAGCAGTACTTC
TRBV7-9,TRBJ1-2,-,-,CASSLAEGRNYGYTF,TGTGCCAGCAGCTTAGCCGAGGGGCGTAACTATGGCTACACCTTC
TRBV28,TRBJ2-3,-,-,CASSPVSSPTSTDTQYF,TGTGCCAGCAGTCCCGTCTCGAGCCCAACTAGCACAGATACGCAGTATTTT
TRBV5-1,TRBJ2-2,-,-,CASSTTGNTGELFF,TGCGCCAGCAGCACCACAGGGAACACCGGGGAGCTGTTTTTT
TRBV7-3,TRBJ2-2,-,-,CASGTSDFSTGELFF,TGTGCCAGCGGTACCTCGGACTTTTCCACCGGGGAGCTGTTTTTT
TRBV18,TRBJ2-5,-,TRBD1,CASSPPLWVDRALQETQYF,TGTGCCAGCTCACCACCGCTATGGGTGGACAGGGCTCTTCAAGAGACCCAGTACTTC
TRBV5-1,TRBJ2-3,few,-,CASNLGTSTDTQYF,TGCGCCAGCAACCTTGGTACTAGCACAGATACGCAGTATTTT
TRBV19,TRBJ2-7,-,TRBD2,CASSTSGRLEQYF,TGTGCCAGTAGCACTAGCGGGAGACTCGAGCAGTACTTC
TRBV7-2,TRBJ2-7,-,TRBD2,CASSRGRDLPAIKDYEQYF,TGTGCCAGCAGCCGGGGGAGGGACCTCCCCGCAATCAAAGACTACGAGCAGTACTTC
TRBV28,TRBJ2-7,-,TRBD2,CASREGLAGGYEQYF,TGTGCCAGCAGAGAAGGACTAGCGGGAGGGTACGAGCAGTACTTC
TRBV5-1,TRBJ2-3,-,TRBD2,CASSLAVAGEGADTQYF,TGCGCCAGCAGCTTGGCAGTAGCGGGAGAGGGTGCAGATACGCAGTATTTT
TRBV6-5,TRBJ1-4,-,TRBD1,CASSYSTGSTEKLFF,TGTGCCAGCAGTTACTCGACAGGGAGTACTGAAAAACTGTTTTTT
TRBV4-2,TRBJ2-7,-,TRBD2,CASSQDVAGGNEQYF,TGTGCCAGCAGCCAAGATGTAGCGGGAGGAAACGAGCAGTACTTC
TRBV7-3,TRBJ2-7,-,TRBD2,CASSLSRAREVHEQYF,TGTGCCAGCAGCTTATCACGTGCCCGGGAGGTCCACGAGCAGTACTTC
TRBV28,TRBJ2-2,once,TRBD2,CASRSGAGELFF,TGTGCCAGCAGGAGCGGGGCCGGGGAGCTGTTTTTT
TRBV7-2,TRBJ2-7,-,TRBD1,CASSSRQGGEQYF,TGTGCCAGCAGCTCGAGACAGGGTGGCGAGCAGTACTTC
TRBV5-5,TRBJ1-2,-,TRBD1,CASSSNRGYGYTF,TGTGCCAGCAGCTCTAACAGGGGCTATGGCTACACCTTC
TRBV18,TRBJ2-2,few,-,CASSPNKGMNTGELFF,TGTGCCAGCTCACCAAACAAGGGGATGAACACCGGGGAGCTGTTTTTT
TRBV4-1,TRBJ2-4,-,-,CASSQDGARGDIQYF,TGCGCCAGCAGCCAAGATGGGGCGCGCGGGGACATTCAGTACTTC
TRBV9,TRBJ2-6,-,-,CASSGRFSGANVLTF,TGTGCCAGCAGCGGCCGGTTCTCTGGGGCCAACGTCCTGACTTTC
TRBV19,TRBJ2-7,-,TRBD1,CASSMDRSYEQYF,TGTGCCAGTAGTATGGACAGGTCCTACGAGCAGTACTTC
TRBV9,TRBJ1-2,-,-,CASSVGGGDRSYGYTF,TGTGCCAGCAGCGTTGGAGGCGGGGACCGGAGCTATGGCTACACCTTC
TRBV29-1,TRBJ2-1,-,TRBD1,CSGGQGANNEQFF,TGCAGCGGAGGACAGGGGGCGAACAATGAGCAGTTCTTC
TRBV10-3,TRBJ1-1,-,-,CAISDNKNTEAFF,TGTGCCATCAGTGATAATAAGAACACTGAAGCTTTCTTT
TRBV6-5,TRBJ2-5,-,-,CAGSYPGSETQYF,TGTGCCGGCAGTTACCCGGGGTCGGAGACCCAGTACTTC